The present TCR beta chain was sequenced within a study of PD-L1 blockade in urothelial cancer. Looking at the study overall: Analyses were performed on blood at 3 weeks after treatment start (the second dose) and at 6 weeks.

Sequencing used immunoSEQ multiplex PCR; TCRdb keeps in-frame clones, though not all of them. This sample has 72,000 or so clones; approximately 84% occur once, and the top ten carry about 15%. Germline CDR1 reads GTSNPN; CDR2 reads SVGIG (reference sequence). Germline trimming cut 6 bases from V and 10 bases from J; bases unmatched to any gene: 20. The CDR3 covers 17 residues. The time point was: pretreatment peripheral blood. This chain joins TRBV30 and TRBJ1-6; 8 bases agree with TRBD1. This clonotype originated in a man aged 55 to 69 with urothelial cancer. Sequenced here: PBMCs, sampled around atezolizumab (anti-PD-L1) treatment. The DNA for the CDR3 is TGTGCCTGTCTTTCCCAGGACAGGGTATGGTACGGCTCACCCCTCCACTTT. Translation gives CACLSQDRVWYGSPLHF. Together with reference TRBV30 and TRBJ1-6, the CDR3 gives the full variable domain: SQTIHQWPATLVQPVGSPLSLECTVEGTSNPNLYWYRQAAGRGLQLLFYSVGIGQISSEVPQNLSASRPQDRQFILSSKKLLLSDSGFYLCACLSQDRVWYGSPLHFGNGTRLTVT.